This TCR beta chain was observed in a study of T cells in Graves' hyperthyroidism and ophthalmopathy. A note on this clonotype: This may stem from a read error, because a much larger clone lies one nucleotide away.

Germline V gene data show CDR1 as DFQATT and CDR2 as SNEGSKA (reference sequence). CDR3 size: 11 residues. Newly diagnosed hyperthyroidism patients aged 18 to 65 years had disease lasting under 2 months. The TCR beta CDR3 regions underwent amplification using RNA transcripts as the source. In the first-round RT-PCR of the TCR CDR3, the HTBI primer set was used. MiXCR was run by TCRdb on the multiplex PCR reads, yielding one entry per CDR3 protein. This sample has around 760,000 distinct CDR3 sequences, with over 35% found just once. The origin of this receptor is a woman between 40 and 55 years old with Graves' hyperthyroidism. The V call is TRBV20-1, the J call TRBJ1-4; D may be TRBD1 (6 bases). The sequenced sample was blood. The CDR3 spells CRASGGEKLFF. The DNA of the CDR3 is TGCCGTGCTAGCGGGGGCGAAAAACTGTTTTTT.